The sample holds a few counts of the clone carrying this TCR beta chain. Its antigen is currently unknown. As for the donors, each was a healthy bone marrow donor. Primers: 60 Vbeta forward and 13 Jbeta reverse. TCRdb's table, derived via immunoSEQ multiplex PCR, lists solely in-frame clones and lacks some. The sample carries around 92,000 clones, over 65% recorded once. CDR1 and CDR2 (germline): MNHNS, SASEGT. V lost 8 bases and J lost 3, with 16 bases in between. The CDR3 covers 14 residues. This entry comes from a study of cytomegalovirus exposure and HLA in healthy donors. About the study: Among around 170 million T cells, an earlier analysis found 117 million unique TCR beta sequences. Study results and limitations: Per published accounts, TCR beta sequences correctly predicted the HLA-A and HLA-B alleles of most subjects. A later analysis linked a missense DCLRE1C variant to TCR beta V- and J-gene trimming.

The specimen sequenced was PBMCs. The gene calls are TRBV6-1 and TRBJ1-1, with a tentative D call TRBD1 (5 bases). The clonotype was recovered from a man aged 60-69 years in good health and CMV-seropositive. The CDR3 loop is CASLEGLQYTEAFF. The CDR3 bases are TGTGCCAGCCTCGAGGGACTTCAGTACACTGAAGCTTTCTTT.